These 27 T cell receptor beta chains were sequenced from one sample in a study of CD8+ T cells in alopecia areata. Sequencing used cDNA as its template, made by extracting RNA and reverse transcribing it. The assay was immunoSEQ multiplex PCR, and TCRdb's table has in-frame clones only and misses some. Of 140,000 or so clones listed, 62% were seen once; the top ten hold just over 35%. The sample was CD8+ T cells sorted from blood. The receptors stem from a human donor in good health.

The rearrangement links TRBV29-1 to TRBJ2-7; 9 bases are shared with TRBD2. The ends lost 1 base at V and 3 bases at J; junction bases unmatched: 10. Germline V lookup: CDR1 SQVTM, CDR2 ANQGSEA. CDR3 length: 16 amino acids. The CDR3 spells CSVEGRGLAGNYEQYF. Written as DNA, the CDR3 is TGCAGCGTTGAAGGTCGTGGTCTAGCGGGAAACTACGAGCAGTACTTC.

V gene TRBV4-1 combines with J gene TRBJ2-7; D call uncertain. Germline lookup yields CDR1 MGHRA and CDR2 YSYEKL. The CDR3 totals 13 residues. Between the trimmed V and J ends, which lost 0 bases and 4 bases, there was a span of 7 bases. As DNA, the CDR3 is TGCGCCAGCAGCCAAGATGCGGAATACGAGCAGTACTTC. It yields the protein CASSQDAEYEQYF.

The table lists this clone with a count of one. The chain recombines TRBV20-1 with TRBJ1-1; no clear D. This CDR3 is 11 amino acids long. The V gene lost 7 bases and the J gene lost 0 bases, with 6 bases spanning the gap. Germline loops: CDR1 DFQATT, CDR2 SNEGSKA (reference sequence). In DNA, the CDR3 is TGCAGTGTTTGCGTGAACACTGAAGCTTTCTTT. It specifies CSVCVNTEAFF.

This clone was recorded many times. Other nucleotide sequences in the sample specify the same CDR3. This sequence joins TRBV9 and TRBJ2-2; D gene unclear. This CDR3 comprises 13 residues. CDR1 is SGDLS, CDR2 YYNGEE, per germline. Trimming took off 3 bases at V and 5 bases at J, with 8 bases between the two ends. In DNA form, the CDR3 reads TGTGCCAGCAGCGCTTCAATAACCGGGGAGCTGTTTTTT. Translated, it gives CASSASITGELFF.

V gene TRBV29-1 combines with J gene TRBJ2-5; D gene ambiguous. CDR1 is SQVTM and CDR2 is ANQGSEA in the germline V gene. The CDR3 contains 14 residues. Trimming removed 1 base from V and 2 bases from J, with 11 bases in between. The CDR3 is CSVEASSVQETQYF. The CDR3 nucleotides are TGCAGCGTTGAAGCCTCTTCAGTGCAAGAGACCCAGTACTTC. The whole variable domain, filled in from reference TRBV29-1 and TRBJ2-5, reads SAVISQKPSRDICQRGTSLTIQCQVDSQVTMMFWYRQQPGQSLTLIATANQGSEATYESGFVIDKFPISRPNLTFSTLTVSNMSPEDSSIYLCSVEASSVQETQYFGPGTRLLVL.

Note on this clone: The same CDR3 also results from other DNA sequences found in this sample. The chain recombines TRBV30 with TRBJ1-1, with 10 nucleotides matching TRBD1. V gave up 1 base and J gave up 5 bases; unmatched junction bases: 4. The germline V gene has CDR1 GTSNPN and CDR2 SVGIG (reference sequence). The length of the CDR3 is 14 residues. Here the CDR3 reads CAWSAGTGATEAFF. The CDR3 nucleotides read TGTGCCTGGAGTGCGGGGACAGGGGCGACTGAAGCTTTCTTT. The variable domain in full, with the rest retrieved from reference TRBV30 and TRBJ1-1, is SQTIHQWPATLVQPVGSPLSLECTVEGTSNPNLYWYRQAAGRGLQLLFYSVGIGQISSEVPQNLSASRPQDRQFILSSKKLLLSDSGFYLCAWSAGTGATEAFFGQGTRLTVV.

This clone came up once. The CDR3 protein is CASSLPGDTQYF. The CDR3 DNA reads as TGCGCCAGCAGCTTACCCGGAGATACGCAGTATTTT. The chain is built from TRBV5-1 and TRBJ2-3, with D hard to call. CDR3 size: 12 residues. With 2 bases removed from V and 5 bases from J, the gap between germline ends came to 6 bases. Germline-derived CDR1 and CDR2 are SGHRS and YFSETQ. Drawing the rest from reference TRBV5-1 and TRBJ2-3, the complete variable domain is KAGVTQTPRYLIKTRGQQVTLSCSPISGHRSVSWYQQTPGQGLQFLFEYFSETQRNKGNFPGRFSGRQFSNSRSEMNVSTLELGDSALYLCASSLPGDTQYFGPGTRLTVL.

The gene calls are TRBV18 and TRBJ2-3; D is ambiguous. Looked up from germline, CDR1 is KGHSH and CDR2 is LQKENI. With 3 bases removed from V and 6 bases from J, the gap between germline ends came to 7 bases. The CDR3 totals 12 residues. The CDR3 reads CASSPAQDTQYF. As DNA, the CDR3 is TGTGCCAGCTCACCTGCCCAGGATACGCAGTATTTT.

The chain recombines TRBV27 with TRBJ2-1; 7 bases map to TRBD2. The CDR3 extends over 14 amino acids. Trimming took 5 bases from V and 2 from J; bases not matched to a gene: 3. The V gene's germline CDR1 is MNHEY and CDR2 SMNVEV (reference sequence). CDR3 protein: CASSPGGTYNEQFF. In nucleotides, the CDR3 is TGTGCCAGCAGTCCCGGGGGGACCTACAATGAGCAGTTCTTC.

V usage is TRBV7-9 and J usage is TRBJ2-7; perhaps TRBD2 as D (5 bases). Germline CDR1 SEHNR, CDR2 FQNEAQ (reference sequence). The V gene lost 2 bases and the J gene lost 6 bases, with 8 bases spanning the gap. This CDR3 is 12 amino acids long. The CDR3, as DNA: TGTGCCAGCAGCTTAAGGGAGCGCGAGCAGTACTTC. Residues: CASSLREREQYF.

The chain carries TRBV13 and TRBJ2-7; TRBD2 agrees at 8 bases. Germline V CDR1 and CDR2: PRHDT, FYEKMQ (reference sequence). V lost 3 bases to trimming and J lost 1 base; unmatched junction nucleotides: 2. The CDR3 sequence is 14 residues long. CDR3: CASSFSGRSYEQYF. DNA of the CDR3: TGTGCCAGCAGCTTCAGCGGGAGATCCTACGAGCAGTACTTC.

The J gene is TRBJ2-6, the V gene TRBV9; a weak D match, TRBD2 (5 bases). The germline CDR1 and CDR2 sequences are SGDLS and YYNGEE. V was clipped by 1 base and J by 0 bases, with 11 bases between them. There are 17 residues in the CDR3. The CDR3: CASSVFDYDSGANVLTF. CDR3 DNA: TGTGCCAGCAGCGTATTTGACTACGACTCTGGGGCCAACGTCCTGACTTTC.

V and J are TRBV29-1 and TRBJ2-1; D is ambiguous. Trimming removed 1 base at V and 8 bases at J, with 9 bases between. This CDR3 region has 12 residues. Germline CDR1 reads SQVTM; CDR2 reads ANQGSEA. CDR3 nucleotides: TGCAGCGTTGAAGGAGACCTCGATGAGCAGTTCTTC. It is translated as CSVEGDLDEQFF.

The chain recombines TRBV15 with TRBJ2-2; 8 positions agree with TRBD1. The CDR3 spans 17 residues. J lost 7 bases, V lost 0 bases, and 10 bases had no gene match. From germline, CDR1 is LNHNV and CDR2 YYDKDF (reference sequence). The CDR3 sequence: CATSRDRGQGRGGELFF. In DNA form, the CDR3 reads TGTGCCACCAGCAGAGACCGCGGACAGGGACGGGGCGGGGAGCTGTTTTTT.

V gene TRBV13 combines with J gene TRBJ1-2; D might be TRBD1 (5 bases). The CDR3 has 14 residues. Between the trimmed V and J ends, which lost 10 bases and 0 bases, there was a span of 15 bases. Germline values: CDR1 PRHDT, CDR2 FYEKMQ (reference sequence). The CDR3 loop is CATGETESNYGYTF. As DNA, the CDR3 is TGTGCCACCGGGGAGACAGAATCTAACTATGGCTACACCTTC.

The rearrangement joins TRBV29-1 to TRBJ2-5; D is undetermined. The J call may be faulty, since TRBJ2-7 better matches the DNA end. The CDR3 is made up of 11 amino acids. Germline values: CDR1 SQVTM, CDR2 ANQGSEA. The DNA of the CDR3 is TGCAGCGTTGAAGCAGACTACGAGCAGTACTTC. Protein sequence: CSVEADYEQYF.

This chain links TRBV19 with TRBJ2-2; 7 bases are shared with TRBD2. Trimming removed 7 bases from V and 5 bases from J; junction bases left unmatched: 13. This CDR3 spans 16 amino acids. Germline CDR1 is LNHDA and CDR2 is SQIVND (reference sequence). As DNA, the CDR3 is TGTGCCAGTAATACCCTGGGGCTAGCGGTTACCGGGGAGCTGTTTTTT. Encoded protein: CASNTLGLAVTGELFF.

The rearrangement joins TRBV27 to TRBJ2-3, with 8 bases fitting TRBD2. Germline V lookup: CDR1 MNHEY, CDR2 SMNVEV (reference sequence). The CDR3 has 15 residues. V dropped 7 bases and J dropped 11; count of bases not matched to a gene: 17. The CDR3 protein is CASTVGPGLGFKQYF. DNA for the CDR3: TGTGCCAGCACCGTGGGACCGGGACTAGGATTTAAGCAGTATTTT.

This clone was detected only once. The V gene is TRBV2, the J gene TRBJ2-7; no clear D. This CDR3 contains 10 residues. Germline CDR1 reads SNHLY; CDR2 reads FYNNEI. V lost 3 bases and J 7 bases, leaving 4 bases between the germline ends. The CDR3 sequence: CASSDWEQYF. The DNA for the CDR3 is TGTGCCAGCAGTGACTGGGAGCAGTACTTC. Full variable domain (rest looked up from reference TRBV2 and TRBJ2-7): EPEVTQTPSHQVTQMGQEVILRCVPISNHLYFYWYRQILGQKVEFLVSFYNNEISEKSEIFDDQFSVERPDGSNFTLKIRSTKLEDSAMYFCASSDWEQYFGPGTRLTVT.

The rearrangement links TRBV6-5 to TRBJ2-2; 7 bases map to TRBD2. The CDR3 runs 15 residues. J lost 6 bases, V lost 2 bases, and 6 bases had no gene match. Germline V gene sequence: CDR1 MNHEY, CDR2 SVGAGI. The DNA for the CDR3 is TGTGCCAGCAGTTACGGGGGAGGGCTCGCCGGGGAGCTGTTTTTT. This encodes CASSYGGGLAGELFF.

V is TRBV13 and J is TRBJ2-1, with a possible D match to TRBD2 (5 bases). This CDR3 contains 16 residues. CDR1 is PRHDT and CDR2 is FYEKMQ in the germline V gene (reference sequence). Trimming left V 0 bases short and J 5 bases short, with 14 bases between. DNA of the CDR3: TGTGCCAGCAGCTTAGGTCGGGCGGGCGTAGACAATGAGCAGTTCTTC. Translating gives CASSLGRAGVDNEQFF.

The CDR3 loop is CASSLEGVETQYF. CDR3 DNA: TGTGCCAGCAGTTTAGAGGGAGTAGAGACCCAGTACTTC. This chain links TRBV27 with TRBJ2-5; D might be TRBD2 (5 bases). This CDR3 is 13 amino acids long. V gave up 2 bases and J gave up 4 bases, with 8 bases separating them. Germline V CDR1 and CDR2: MNHEY, SMNVEV (reference sequence).

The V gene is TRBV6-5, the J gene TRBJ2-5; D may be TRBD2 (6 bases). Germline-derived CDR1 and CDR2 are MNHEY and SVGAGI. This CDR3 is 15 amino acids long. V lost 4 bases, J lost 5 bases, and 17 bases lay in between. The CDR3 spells CASSFSGRGYETQYF. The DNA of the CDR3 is TGTGCCAGCAGTTTCAGCGGGCGGGGATATGAGACCCAGTACTTC.

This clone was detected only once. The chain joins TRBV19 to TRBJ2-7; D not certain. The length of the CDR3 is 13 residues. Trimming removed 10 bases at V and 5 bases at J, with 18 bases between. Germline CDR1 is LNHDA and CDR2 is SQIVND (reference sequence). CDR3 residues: CATHAPNEDEQYF. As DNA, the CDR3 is TGTGCCACTCACGCCCCGAATGAGGACGAGCAGTACTTC.

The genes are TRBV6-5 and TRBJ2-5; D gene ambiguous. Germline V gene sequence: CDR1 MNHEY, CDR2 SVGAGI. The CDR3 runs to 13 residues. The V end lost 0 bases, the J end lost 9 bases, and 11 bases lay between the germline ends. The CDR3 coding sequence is TGTGCCAGCAGTTACTCTTCATCCGCGTCCCAGTACTTC. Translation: CASSYSSSASQYF.

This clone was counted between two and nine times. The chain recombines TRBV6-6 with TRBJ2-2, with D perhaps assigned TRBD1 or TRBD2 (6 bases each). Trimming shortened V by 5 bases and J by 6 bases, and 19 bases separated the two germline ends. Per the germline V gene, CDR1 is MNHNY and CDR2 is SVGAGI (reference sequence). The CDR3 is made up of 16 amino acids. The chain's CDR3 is CASSQRLERQAGELFF. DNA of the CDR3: TGTGCCAGCAGTCAACGACTAGAAAGACAGGCCGGGGAGCTGTTTTTT.

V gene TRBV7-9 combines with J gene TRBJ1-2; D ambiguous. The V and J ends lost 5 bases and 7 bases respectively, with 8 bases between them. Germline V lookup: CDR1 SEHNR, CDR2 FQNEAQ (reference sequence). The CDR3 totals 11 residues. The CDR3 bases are TGTGCCAGCAGCCACCAGTCTGGCTACACCTTC. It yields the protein CASSHQSGYTF.